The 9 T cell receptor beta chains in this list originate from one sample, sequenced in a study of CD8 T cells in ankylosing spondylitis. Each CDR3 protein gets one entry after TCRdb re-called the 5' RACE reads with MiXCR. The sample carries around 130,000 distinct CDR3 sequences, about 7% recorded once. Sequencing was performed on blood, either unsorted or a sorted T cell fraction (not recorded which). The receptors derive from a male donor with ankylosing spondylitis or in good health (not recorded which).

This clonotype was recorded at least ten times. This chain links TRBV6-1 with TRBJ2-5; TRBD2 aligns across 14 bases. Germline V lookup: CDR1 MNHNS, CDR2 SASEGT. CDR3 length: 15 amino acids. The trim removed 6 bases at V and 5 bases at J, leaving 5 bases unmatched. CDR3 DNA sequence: TGTGCCAGCAGCCGAGGACTAGCGGGAGGTGAGACCCAGTACTTC. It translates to CASSRGLAGGETQYF.

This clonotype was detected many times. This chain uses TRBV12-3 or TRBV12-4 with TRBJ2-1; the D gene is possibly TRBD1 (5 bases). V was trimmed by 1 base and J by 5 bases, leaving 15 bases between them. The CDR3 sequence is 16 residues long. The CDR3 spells CASSLDRSLLNNEQFF. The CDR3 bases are TGTGCCAGCAGTTTAGACAGGTCTCTCCTAAACAATGAGCAGTTCTTC.

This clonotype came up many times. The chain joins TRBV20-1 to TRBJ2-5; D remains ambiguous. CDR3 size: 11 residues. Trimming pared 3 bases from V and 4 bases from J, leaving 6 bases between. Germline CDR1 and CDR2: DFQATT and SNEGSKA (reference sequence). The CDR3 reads CSARIVETQYF. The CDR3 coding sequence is TGCAGTGCTAGGATCGTAGAGACCCAGTACTTC.

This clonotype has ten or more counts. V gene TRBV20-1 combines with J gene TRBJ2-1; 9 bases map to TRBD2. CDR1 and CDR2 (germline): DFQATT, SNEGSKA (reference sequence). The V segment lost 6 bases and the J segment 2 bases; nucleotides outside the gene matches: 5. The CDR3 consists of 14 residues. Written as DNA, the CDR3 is TGCAGTGCCGAGACTAGCGGAACCTACAATGAGCAGTTCTTC. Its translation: CSAETSGTYNEQFF.

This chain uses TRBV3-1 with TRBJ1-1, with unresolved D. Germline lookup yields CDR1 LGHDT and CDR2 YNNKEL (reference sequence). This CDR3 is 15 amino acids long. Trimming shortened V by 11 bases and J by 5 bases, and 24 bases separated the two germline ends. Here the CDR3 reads CASTQEVSGVTEAFF. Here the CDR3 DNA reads TGTGCCTCCACCCAAGAAGTTTCTGGAGTTACTGAAGCTTTCTTT.

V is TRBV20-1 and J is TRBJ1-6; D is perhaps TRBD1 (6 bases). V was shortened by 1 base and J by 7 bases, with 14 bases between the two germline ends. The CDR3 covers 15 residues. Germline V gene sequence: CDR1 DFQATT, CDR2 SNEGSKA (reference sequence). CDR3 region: CSARVEGQGNSPLHF. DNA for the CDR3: TGCAGTGCTAGAGTGGAGGGCCAGGGGAATTCACCCCTCCACTTT.

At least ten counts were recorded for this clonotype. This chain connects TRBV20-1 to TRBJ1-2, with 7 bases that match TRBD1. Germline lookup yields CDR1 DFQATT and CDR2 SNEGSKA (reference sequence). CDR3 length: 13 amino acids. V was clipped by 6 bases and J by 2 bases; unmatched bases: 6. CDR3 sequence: CSAVSGGNYGYTF. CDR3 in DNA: TGCAGTGCCGTGTCAGGGGGGAACTATGGCTACACCTTC.

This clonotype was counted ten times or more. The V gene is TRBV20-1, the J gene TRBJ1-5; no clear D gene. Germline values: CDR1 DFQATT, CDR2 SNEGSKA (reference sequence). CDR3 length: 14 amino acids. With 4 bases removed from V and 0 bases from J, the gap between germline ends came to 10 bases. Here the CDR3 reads CSAMESYSNQPQHF. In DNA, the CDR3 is TGCAGTGCTATGGAATCCTATAGCAATCAGCCCCAGCATTTT.

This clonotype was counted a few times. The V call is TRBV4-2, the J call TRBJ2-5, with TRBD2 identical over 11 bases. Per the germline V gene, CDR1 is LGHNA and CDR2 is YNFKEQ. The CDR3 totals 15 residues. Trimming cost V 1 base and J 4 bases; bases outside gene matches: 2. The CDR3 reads CASSQASGGTETQYF. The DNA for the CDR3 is TGTGCCAGCAGCCAAGCTAGCGGGGGGACAGAGACCCAGTACTTC.